These 6 T cell receptor beta chains originate from one sample sequenced in a study of blood T cells in healthy people across ages (dated by TCRdb to the mid-2010s). Library preparation used 5' RACE. The data were produced on an Illumina HiSeq 2500. A second PCR of about 7 to 12 cycles was run with a J-beta primer mix and a sample-barcoded 5' primer. TCRdb itself trimmed the public reads at Q25 with fastp, ran MiXCR and retained productive beta chains. Identical CDR3 proteins give one entry, which carries the most common genes and DNA. In all, the sample holds 920,000 or so distinct CDR3 sequences, and 40% to 55% of those were seen once. Jointly, the top ten make up about 19% of the sample. What was sequenced was blood. The receptors originated from a woman aged 55-69 years in good health.

This sequence joins TRBV2 and TRBJ2-7; possible D gene TRBD1, 6 bases. Germline CDR1 SNHLY, CDR2 FYNNEI. Trimming took off 8 bases at V and 3 bases at J, with 11 bases between the two ends. This CDR3 comprises 12 residues. CDR3 coding DNA: TGTGCCAGCCTGGACAGCCACTACGAGCAGTACTTC. It codes for CASLDSHYEQYF.

The V call is TRBV10-3, the J call TRBJ2-2; D could derive from TRBD1 or TRBD2 (5 bases each). Trimming removed 8 bases at V and 1 base at J, with 17 bases between. This CDR3 comprises 16 residues. Per the germline V gene, CDR1 is ENHRY and CDR2 is SYGVKD. CDR3 DNA sequence: TGTGCCATCGGAAAACCCGGGACGGGGAACACCGGGGAGCTGTTTTTT. Translation gives CAIGKPGTGNTGELFF.

The chain combines TRBV10-2 with TRBJ1-4; D gene unclear. The CDR3 has 14 amino acids. Germline V CDR1 and CDR2: WSHSY, SAAADI. The ends were cut back, 5 bases at V and 1 base at J, with 8 bases in the middle. CDR3 sequence reads: CASSPTVTNEKLFF. CDR3 in DNA: TGCGCCAGCAGTCCGACGGTAACTAATGAAAAACTGTTTTTT.

V is TRBV5-1 and J is TRBJ2-1; 7 bases line up with TRBD2. Germline V gene lookup returns CDR1 SGHRS and CDR2 YFSETQ. V was pared by 3 bases and J by 8 bases, with 11 bases of the junction left unmatched. The CDR3 has 15 amino acids. The CDR3 spells CASSSHLERGDEQFF. The DNA for the CDR3 is TGCGCCAGCAGCTCCCACCTTGAGCGGGGCGATGAGCAGTTCTTC.

This chain uses TRBV4-3 with TRBJ2-1, with TRBD1 matching 9 bases. Germline V CDR1 and CDR2: LGHNA, YSLEER. The CDR3 consists of 17 residues. With 1 base clipped from V and 8 bases from J, the junction kept 12 bases outside the gene matches. The CDR3 spells CASSQVLRDRVVYEQFF. CDR3 sequence (DNA): TGCGCCAGCAGCCAAGTTTTAAGGGACAGGGTGGTCTATGAGCAGTTCTTC.

Only a few counts were recorded for this clonotype. The chain uses TRBV29-1 and TRBJ2-4; 7 bases are shared with TRBD2. The DNA end lines up better with TRBJ2-7; the J call may be wrong. Per the germline V gene, CDR1 is SQVTM and CDR2 is ANQGSEA. The CDR3 spans 11 residues. The CDR3 DNA sequence: TGCAGCGTTGAGTGGGGGGGCGAGCAGTACTTC. Protein: CSVEWGGEQYF.